These 3 T cell receptor beta chains were all obtained from the same sample, sequenced in a study of blood T cell repertoires in COVID-19. Assay: immunoSEQ multiplex PCR; the TCRdb copy retains only in-frame clones and omits some. The sample shows around 120,000 clones, 70% to 85% of them seen only once. The specimen sequenced was peripheral blood. These receptors all stem from a man aged 70 or older with active or convalescent COVID-19.

The chain employs TRBV2 and TRBJ1-1; 8 bases align to TRBD1. This CDR3 spans 14 amino acids. CDR1 is SNHLY and CDR2 is FYNNEI in the germline V gene. V was clipped by 5 bases and J by 2 bases; unmatched bases: 4. CDR3 region: CASSFGQGNTEAFF. The DNA of the CDR3 is TGTGCCAGCAGTTTCGGACAGGGAAACACTGAAGCTTTCTTT. The full variable domain, its missing parts supplied by reference TRBV2 and TRBJ1-1, is EPEVTQTPSHQVTQMGQEVILRCVPISNHLYFYWYRQILGQKVEFLVSFYNNEISEKSEIFDDQFSVERPDGSNFTLKIRSTKLEDSAMYFCASSFGQGNTEAFFGQGTRLTVV.

The gene calls are TRBV10-1 and TRBJ2-3; 12 bases are a match to TRBD2. The length of the CDR3 is 15 residues. CDR1 and CDR2 (germline): WNHNN, SYGVQD (reference sequence). V was pared by 6 bases and J by 7 bases, with 8 bases of the junction left unmatched. The CDR3 sequence: CASSATSGGEHTQYF. The DNA of the CDR3 is TGCGCCAGCAGCGCGACTAGCGGGGGCGAGCATACGCAGTATTTT.

This chain uses TRBV7-9 with TRBJ1-4; D uncertain. Deletions cut 3 bases from V and 4 bases from J, with 6 bases between. The CDR3 runs 13 residues. The germline V gene encodes CDR1 SEHNR and CDR2 FQNEAQ (reference sequence). CDR3 in amino acids: CASSFQNNEKLFF. DNA of the CDR3: TGTGCCAGCAGCTTTCAGAATAATGAAAAACTGTTTTTT.